This T cell receptor (beta chain) originates from a study of blood T cell repertoires in COVID-19. The wider study: Samples representing acute and convalescent COVID-19 were sourced from the United States, Italy and Spain. Sources were T cells, B-cell-depleted T cells, or PBMCs; the material itself was cDNA or gDNA.

This clone was detected only once. The CDR3 has 11 residues. Deletions cut 6 bases from V and 12 bases from J, with 15 bases between. Germline-derived CDR1 and CDR2 are MDHEN and SYDVKM. Authors' processing steps: Reference gene primer amplification yielded estimated nucleated cell counts. Sequencing was performed with immunoSEQ multiplex PCR; in TCRdb, only in-frame clones are kept and a portion is missing. V, J and clone size derive from that table, while D and trimming were established from the DNA sequence. The sample holds under 250,000 clones; 75% to 90% are singletons and the top ten take 2% to 3%.

The chain is built from TRBV28 and TRBJ2-7, with D tentatively TRBD1 (6 bases). Sample: peripheral blood. This TCR derives from a woman in her seventies with active or convalescent COVID-19. CDR3 nucleotide sequence: TGTGCCAGCAGATTAACAGGGTTCTGGTACTTC. It translates to CASRLTGFWYF.